These 30 T cell receptor beta chains were all obtained from the same sample, sequenced in a study of vaccination and CD4 T cells after COVID-19. Their cognate antigens are unknown. The Oncomine TCR Beta short-read assay was applied to DNA of cultured CD4+ T cells. One entry per CDR3 protein, called by TCRdb with MiXCR from the PCR reads. The sample lists tens of thousands of distinct CDR3 sequences, over 25% occurring once. This sample's time point: late sampling 161 to 241 days after vaccination in a few convalescent patients. Specified treatment: roughly nine-day PBMC culture with coronavirus spike peptide pools or control peptides (ViraFEST assay). The sample was CD4+ T cells from blood, cultured in vitro, taken about 7 months after SARS-CoV-2 vaccination. Source of these receptors: a human donor who had recovered from COVID-19.

This clonotype turned up a few times. In DNA, the CDR3 is TGTGCCAGCAGTTACCTCTACAGGACCCAACATGGTGGCTACACCTTC. It is translated as CASSYLYRTQHGGYTF. The J gene is TRBJ1-2, the V gene TRBV6-5; weak D call: TRBD1 (5 bases). The germline V and J ends were trimmed by 2 bases and 7 bases, with 20 bases remaining between them. CDR1 MNHEY and CDR2 SVGAGI come from the germline V gene. The CDR3 has 16 residues.

The V and J genes are TRBV12-3 or TRBV12-4 and TRBJ2-7; 9 nucleotides line up with TRBD2. The J segment lost 2 bases and the V segment lost 7 bases, leaving 6 bases of the junction unmatched. This CDR3 region has 14 residues. The CDR3 region is CASTPSGGTYEQYF. CDR3 sequence (DNA): TGTGCCAGCACCCCAAGCGGGGGGACCTACGAGCAGTACTTC.

This clonotype was seen a handful of times. V gene TRBV7-2 combines with J gene TRBJ2-5, with 10 bases that match TRBD2. The J segment lost 0 bases and the V segment lost 5 bases, leaving 6 bases of the junction unmatched. The CDR3 has 16 amino acids. CDR1 SGHTA and CDR2 FQGNSA come from the germline V gene. The CDR3 nucleotides are TGTGCCAGCAGCCCGGGGACTAGCGCGAACCAAGAGACCCAGTACTTC. As protein: CASSPGTSANQETQYF.

Here the CDR3 reads CASTGQGMRAGGPSDTGELFF. DNA of the CDR3: TGTGCCAGCACGGGCCAGGGAATGCGAGCGGGAGGGCCTTCGGACACCGGGGAGCTGTTTTTT. The chain employs TRBV6-2 or TRBV6-3 and TRBJ2-2; TRBD2 agrees at 10 bases. Germline values: CDR1 MNHEY, CDR2 SVGEGT. This CDR3 is built from 21 residues. V dropped 7 bases and J dropped 3; count of bases not matched to a gene: 23.

DNA of the CDR3: TGTGCCAGCAGAGGACTAGCGGGGCACGAGCAGTACTTC. It yields the protein CASRGLAGHEQYF. The rearrangement links TRBV2 to TRBJ2-7, with 12 bases matching TRBD2. The germline gives CDR1 SNHLY, CDR2 FYNNEI. This CDR3 is built from 13 residues. J lost 5 bases, V lost 6 bases, and 2 bases had no gene match.

This clonotype came up once. The CDR3 region has the DNA TGTGCCAGCAGCTCCCCTGGGACAGGGGCGGACAATGAGCAGTTCTTC. Translation gives CASSSPGTGADNEQFF. This chain uses TRBV7-3 with TRBJ2-1; 10 bases match TRBD1. V shed 4 bases and J 5 bases; nucleotides not matched to a gene: 8. CDR1 is SGHTA and CDR2 is FQGTGA in the germline V gene. CDR3 size: 16 residues.

This clonotype came up a few times. The rearrangement joins TRBV6-1 to TRBJ1-2; possibly TRBD1 for D (5 bases). The CDR3 is made up of 13 amino acids. Trimming took 9 bases from V and 9 from J, leaving 20 bases between them. Germline V gene data show CDR1 as MNHNS and CDR2 as SASEGT. DNA of the CDR3: TGTGCCAGTCATGGGGCGGACCACGGAAGCTACACCTTC. It is translated as CASHGADHGSYTF.

This chain connects TRBV12-3 or TRBV12-4 to TRBJ2-6; D is unclear. V was clipped by 5 bases and J by 4 bases, with 9 bases between them. The CDR3 spans 14 residues. CDR3 protein: CASSLVLGANVLTF. The CDR3 DNA reads as TGTGCCAGCAGTCTAGTATTGGGGGCCAACGTCCTGACTTTC.

CDR3 protein: CSVSDRGGYNEQFF. The CDR3 nucleotides read TGCAGCGTATCGGACAGGGGTGGCTACAATGAGCAGTTCTTC. This sequence joins TRBV29-1 and TRBJ2-1; 9 nucleotides match TRBD1. With 6 bases clipped from V and 3 bases from J, the junction kept 6 bases outside the gene matches. Germline loops: CDR1 SQVTM, CDR2 ANQGSEA. The CDR3 contains 14 residues.

This sequence joins TRBV19 and TRBJ1-1; D gene uncertain. The CDR3 is 13 amino acids. Trimming shortened V by 7 bases and J by 0 bases, and 9 bases separated the two germline ends. Germline CDR1 LNHDA, CDR2 SQIVND (reference sequence). The CDR3 loop is CASIGYMNTEAFF. CDR3 sequence (DNA): TGTGCCAGTATTGGCTACATGAACACTGAAGCTTTCTTT.

The genes are TRBV11-2 and TRBJ2-1; D not resolved. The V end lost 0 bases, the J end lost 8 bases, and 2 bases lay between the germline ends. The CDR3 is 11 amino acids. Germline V CDR1 and CDR2: SGHAT, FQNNGV. Here the CDR3 DNA reads TGTGCCAGCAGCTTAGATGATGAGCAGTTCTTC. Amino acids: CASSLDDEQFF.

The V gene is TRBV19, the J gene TRBJ1-1; D remains unclear. The CDR3 is 15 residues long. Germline CDR1 reads LNHDA; CDR2 reads SQIVND (reference sequence). V was cut by 3 bases and J by 6 bases, with 17 bases left in between. In DNA form, the CDR3 reads TGTGCCAGTAGTATGCTCGGCAGGACCAACGCTGAAGCTTTCTTT. Its translation: CASSMLGRTNAEAFF.

The chain employs TRBV2 and TRBJ2-5, with TRBD2 as a possible D gene (5 bases). The V end lost 1 base, the J end lost 5 bases, and 5 bases lay between the germline ends. Germline values: CDR1 SNHLY, CDR2 FYNNEI. This CDR3 is built from 12 residues. In nucleotides, the CDR3 is TGTGCCAGCAGTGAAGAGCGGGAGACCCAGTACTTC. Translating gives CASSEERETQYF. Using reference TRBV2 and TRBJ2-5 for the parts outside the CDR3, the full variable domain is EPEVTQTPSHQVTQMGQEVILRCVPISNHLYFYWYRQILGQKVEFLVSFYNNEISEKSEIFDDQFSVERPDGSNFTLKIRSTKLEDSAMYFCASSEERETQYFGPGTRLLVL.

Only a few counts were recorded for this clonotype. This chain connects TRBV7-2 to TRBJ2-7; TRBD2 matches at 10 bases. The CDR3 covers 14 residues. CDR1 SGHTA and CDR2 FQGNSA come from the germline V gene. V dropped 3 bases and J dropped 5; count of bases not matched to a gene: 4. CDR3 nucleotide sequence: TGTGCCAGCAGCTTTTCTAGCGGGAGCCACGAGCAGTACTTC. Its translation: CASSFSSGSHEQYF.

This chain connects TRBV19 to TRBJ2-3; D is unclear. The CDR3 is 14 residues long. Trimming removed 5 bases at V and 0 bases at J, with 9 bases between. Germline CDR1 LNHDA, CDR2 SQIVND (reference sequence). The CDR3 protein is CASSVGKSTDTQYF. For the CDR3, the DNA is TGTGCCAGTAGTGTTGGGAAAAGCACAGATACGCAGTATTTT.

The rearrangement joins TRBV10-3 to TRBJ1-2; weak D call: TRBD1 (5 bases). The CDR3 length is 13 residues. Trimming removed 6 bases from V and 5 bases from J, with 13 bases in between. CDR1 and CDR2 from the germline V gene are ENHRY and SYGVKD. CDR3 nucleotide sequence: TGTGCCATCAGCGGGGGGGAGGATTATGGCTACACCTTC. The encoded protein is CAISGGEDYGYTF.

The chain recombines TRBV19 with TRBJ2-7; 8 bases match TRBD1. Germline CDR1 LNHDA, CDR2 SQIVND (reference sequence). The CDR3 extends over 15 amino acids. The J segment lost 0 bases and the V segment lost 6 bases, leaving 7 bases of the junction unmatched. In nucleotides, the CDR3 is TGTGCCAGTAGCCTGAACAGGGGGGACTCCTACGAGCAGTACTTC. Its translation is CASSLNRGDSYEQYF.

This clonotype was observed a few times. The chain has TRBV7-2 and TRBJ2-7; D possibly uses TRBD1 or TRBD2 (5 bases each). From germline, CDR1 is SGHTA and CDR2 FQGNSA. V shed 5 bases and J shed 4 bases, with 15 bases lying between them. The CDR3 totals 14 residues. DNA for the CDR3: TGTGCCAGCAGCACAGTAAGAGGGGCGTACGAGCAGTACTTC. Translation: CASSTVRGAYEQYF.

The chain uses TRBV1 and TRBJ2-7. TRBV1 is classified as a pseudogene. This CDR3 is 17 amino acids long. In DNA form, the CDR3 reads TGCACCAGCAGCCAAGAACTGGGCGAGGTCGAATTCTACGAGCAGTACTTC. Amino acid sequence: CTSSQELGEVEFYEQYF.

This chain links TRBV6-5 with TRBJ2-5; D may match TRBD1 or TRBD2 (6 bases each). Trimming pared 0 bases from V and 5 bases from J, leaving 13 bases between. Germline V lookup: CDR1 MNHEY, CDR2 SVGAGI. This CDR3 comprises 15 residues. The CDR3 DNA follows: TGTGCCAGCAGTTACTCGTTGGGGGGCCGTGAGACCCAGTACTTC. Protein sequence: CASSYSLGGRETQYF.

This chain connects TRBV7-9 to TRBJ2-1; D tentatively reads TRBD1 or TRBD2 (5 bases each). This CDR3 is 14 amino acids long. With 5 bases removed from V and 8 bases from J, the gap between germline ends came to 16 bases. Germline CDR1 reads SEHNR; CDR2 reads FQNEAQ (reference sequence). For the CDR3, the DNA is TGTGCCAGCAGCCCAGGGACCCGGCCAGATGAGCAGTTCTTC. Translation: CASSPGTRPDEQFF.

The gene calls are TRBV7-8 and TRBJ1-1, with 8 positions matching TRBD1. Germline CDR1 is SGHVS and CDR2 is FQNEAQ. The V and J ends lost 1 base and 3 bases, in that order; junction bases with no gene match: 7. This CDR3 has 16 amino acids. CDR3 DNA sequence: TGTGCCAGCAGCTTAGGGACAGGGTCCGGGTACACTGAAGCTTTCTTT. This sequence encodes CASSLGTGSGYTEAFF.

The chain joins TRBV2 to TRBJ1-2, with 7 nucleotides matching TRBD1. This CDR3 is 12 amino acids long. CDR1 and CDR2 from the germline V gene are SNHLY and FYNNEI. The V gene end was trimmed by 6 bases and the J gene end by 7 bases; junction bases not matched to a gene: 5. The CDR3 sequence: CASRTGMGGYTF. The DNA of the CDR3 is TGTGCCAGCAGGACAGGGATGGGTGGCTACACCTTC. The full variable domain, with the rest looked up from reference TRBV2 and TRBJ1-2, is EPEVTQTPSHQVTQMGQEVILRCVPISNHLYFYWYRQILGQKVEFLVSFYNNEISEKSEIFDDQFSVERPDGSNFTLKIRSTKLEDSAMYFCASRTGMGGYTFGSGTRLTVV.

This clonotype was seen a few times. The V call is TRBV2, the J call TRBJ1-6; D is possibly TRBD1 (5 bases). The CDR3 spans 13 residues. V shed 6 bases and J shed 8 bases, with 11 bases lying between them. The V gene's germline CDR1 is SNHLY and CDR2 FYNNEI. The CDR3 bases are TGTGCCAGCAGCGTGGGGGTGGATTCACCCCTCCACTTT. This gives the protein CASSVGVDSPLHF.

This clonotype turned up a few times. This CDR3 reads CASTVQGSTEAFF. CDR3 DNA sequence: TGTGCCAGCACCGTACAGGGGTCGACTGAAGCTTTCTTT. J is TRBJ1-1 and V is TRBV6-1; the match to TRBD1 covers 7 bases. The CDR3 is 13 amino acids. CDR1 is MNHNS and CDR2 is SASEGT in the germline V gene. V shed 7 bases, J shed 5 bases, and the junction held 7 bases outside the gene matches.

Relative to its sample, this clonotype is medium-sized. The V gene is TRBV7-9, the J gene TRBJ1-1, with 8 nucleotides matching TRBD1. After removal of 5 bases from V and 5 bases from J, the junction contained 13 bases not matched to a gene. The germline V gene has CDR1 SEHNR and CDR2 FQNEAQ (reference sequence). The CDR3 loop spans 16 amino acids. CDR3 region: CASSPRWWTGRTEAFF. Written as DNA, the CDR3 is TGTGCCAGCAGCCCGCGATGGTGGACAGGGCGAACTGAAGCTTTCTTT.

The chain is built from TRBV4-1 and TRBJ2-3, with D possibly matching TRBD1 (5 bases). Germline V gene lookup returns CDR1 MGHRA and CDR2 YSYEKL. This CDR3 has 16 residues. The V gene lost 6 bases and the J gene lost 0 bases, with 16 bases spanning the gap. CDR3 protein: CASRRQQPASTDTQYF. The CDR3 DNA reads TGCGCCAGCAGACGACAGCAGCCCGCCAGCACAGATACGCAGTATTTT.

The chain employs TRBV6-2 or TRBV6-3 and TRBJ1-6, with no clear D. Germline CDR1 reads MNHEY; CDR2 reads SVGEGT. Trimming cost V 6 bases and J 9 bases, with 9 bases left between them. The CDR3 spans 12 residues. The CDR3 DNA is TGTGCCAGCAGAAACGGGCTTTCACCCCTCCACTTT. It yields the protein CASRNGLSPLHF.

This clonotype turned up a few times. The J gene is TRBJ1-3, the V gene TRBV20-1; D uncertain. V dropped 0 bases and J dropped 1 base, with 10 bases sitting between them. The CDR3 is made up of 15 amino acids. In germline, CDR1 is DFQATT, CDR2 SNEGSKA (reference sequence). The CDR3 DNA reads TGCAGTGCTAGAGATCGGGAGCGATCTGGAAACACCATATATTTT. Translating it yields CSARDRERSGNTIYF.

This clonotype is medium-sized in the sample. The chain recombines TRBV20-1 with TRBJ1-5, with D uncertain. The ends were cut back, 3 bases at V and 7 bases at J, with 13 bases in the middle. The CDR3 totals 13 residues. From germline, CDR1 is DFQATT and CDR2 SNEGSKA (reference sequence). CDR3 in amino acids: CSASVRAGQPQHF. The CDR3 DNA reads TGCAGTGCTAGCGTTAGGGCGGGGCAGCCCCAGCATTTT.